This is a list of T cell receptor beta chains from one sample in a study of Graves' ophthalmopathy and Graves' hyperthyroidism. TCRdb re-called the multiplex PCR reads through MiXCR, storing one row per CDR3 protein. The repertoire has 900,000 to 1,200,000 distinct CDR3 sequences, less than 45% of them found once; the top ten carry 11%. Sequenced sample: peripheral blood or thyroid tissue (not recorded which). These receptors came from an adult man with Graves' hyperthyroidism. Each CDR3 is given with its conserved first and last residue. The D gene is left open where the match is weak. For some rows the clone size is stated as once, few or many, or as a class when expanded; others skip it.

>NA|TRBJ1-5|NA|TRBV29-1
CSVIQGGSQPQHF
TGCAGCGTCATACAGGGTGGTAGTCAGCCCCAGCATTTT
>NA|TRBJ2-2|NA|TRBV20-1
CSARVETGNTGELFF
TGCAGTGCTAGAGTCGAGACAGGGAACACCGGGGAGCTGTTTTTT
>TRBD1|TRBJ1-6|few|TRBV20-1
CSAHRGNSPLHF
TGCAGTGCTCACAGGGGAAATTCACCCCTCCACTTT
>TRBD2|TRBJ2-5|NA|TRBV28
CASSTQSSRAGGHWAETQYF
TGTGCCAGCAGTACACAAAGTTCTAGGGCGGGAGGACACTGGGCGGAGACCCAGTACTTC
>TRBD1|TRBJ1-1|NA|TRBV10-3
CAINKGATLENTEAFF
TGTGCCATCAACAAGGGGGCTACGCTCGAGAACACCGAAGCTTTCTTT
>NA|TRBJ2-5|NA|TRBV7-2
CASSSDGATEETQYF
TGTGCCAGCAGCTCCGATGGGGCGACAGAAGAGACCCAGTACTTC
>TRBD1|TRBJ1-1|NA|TRBV12-3/TRBV12-4
CASSRAPITGGLNTEAFF
TGTGCCAGCAGTCGGGCCCCGATTACAGGGGGCCTAAACACTGAAGCTTTCTTT
>TRBD2|TRBJ2-2|NA|TRBV10-3
CASGLAGANTGELFF
TGTGCCAGCGGACTAGCGGGAGCGAACACCGGGGAGCTGTTTTTT
>NA|TRBJ2-7|NA|TRBV29-1
CSFNGRAYEQYF
TGCAGCTTTAACGGGAGAGCCTACGAGCAGTACTTC
>TRBD1|TRBJ1-5|many|TRBV20-1
CSARERTGGKPQHF
TGCAGTGCTAGAGAAAGGACAGGGGGTAAGCCCCAGCATTTT
>NA|TRBJ1-2|NA|TRBV29-1
CSFEGSDYGYTF
TGCAGCTTTGAGGGCTCCGACTATGGCTACACCTTC
>NA|TRBJ1-3|NA|TRBV10-3
CARDSLSAVRGTSGNTIYF
TGTGCTAGAGATTCCCTGTCTGCAGTCAGAGGGACTTCGGGAAACACCATATATTTT
>NA|TRBJ1-2|NA|TRBV5-4
CASSSMKQGVFDGYTF
TGTGCCAGCAGCTCGATGAAACAGGGAGTCTTCGACGGCTACACCTTC
>TRBD2|TRBJ2-5|NA|TRBV20-1
CSSSGGAQETQYF
TGCAGTTCTAGCGGGGGGGCACAAGAGACCCAGTACTTC
>NA|TRBJ1-6|many|TRBV5-1
CASSLEGHLASPLHF
TGCGCCAGCAGCTTGGAGGGACATTTGGCTTCACCCCTCCACTTT
>NA|TRBJ2-7|many|TRBV9
CASSAGGGFEQYF
TGTGCCAGCAGCGCCGGAGGAGGGTTCGAGCAGTACTTC
>NA|TRBJ2-7|NA|TRBV2
CASLGADYEQYF
TGTGCCAGCTTAGGGGCAGACTACGAGCAGTACTTC
>NA|TRBJ2-5|NA|TRBV4-1
CASSQVPKVTFQETQYF
TGCGCCAGCAGCCAAGTCCCCAAAGTTACCTTCCAAGAGACCCAGTACTTC
>TRBD1|TRBJ2-5|NA|TRBV7-2
CASSTSGGKETQYF
TGTGCCAGCAGCACTTCAGGGGGAAAAGAGACCCAGTACTTC
>TRBD2|TRBJ2-2|NA|TRBV28
CASKELAGAVGELFF
TGTGCCAGCAAGGAGCTAGCGGGAGCGGTCGGGGAGCTGTTTTTT
>TRBD1|TRBJ1-2|many|TRBV29-1
CSATGGGYGYTF
TGCAGCGCAACAGGGGGTGGGTATGGCTACACCTTC
>NA|TRBJ2-6|NA|TRBV29-1
CSVEDRGAVGANVLTF
TGCAGCGTTGAAGATCGGGGAGCTGTTGGGGCCAACGTCCTGACTTTC
>NA|TRBJ2-5|few|TRBV7-2
CASSLVVAGLYF
TGTGCCAGCAGCTTAGTTGTGGCAGGTTTATACTTC
>NA|TRBJ2-5|many|TRBV6-2/TRBV6-3
CASNREETQYF
TGTGCCAGCAACCGCGAGGAGACCCAGTACTTC
>NA|TRBJ1-2|NA|TRBV19
CASQFGAGNDYTF
TGTGCCAGTCAATTCGGGGCAGGGAACGACTACACCTTC
>NA|TRBJ1-5|NA|TRBV24-1
CATSDLVRGAKSQHF
TGTGCCACCAGTGATTTGGTCCGGGGCGCCAAGTCCCAGCATTTT
>TRBD2|TRBJ2-5|NA|TRBV4-2
CASSHLDREGVHETQYF
TGTGCCAGCAGCCACCTCGACCGGGAGGGCGTCCATGAGACCCAGTACTTC
>NA|TRBJ1-6|many|TRBV7-8
CASSLVGEGTSPLHF
TGTGCCAGCAGCTTAGTGGGGGAAGGTACTTCACCCCTCCACTTT
>NA|TRBJ2-7|many|TRBV7-9
CASSLLGHKSSYEQYF
TGTGCCAGCAGCCTCCTCGGACACAAATCCTCCTACGAGCAGTACTTC
>NA|TRBJ1-1|few|TRBV5-1
CASSLAGSPLTEAFF
TGCGCCAGCAGCTTGGCAGGGTCCCCGCTCACTGAAGCTTTCTTT
>TRBD2|TRBJ2-7|many|TRBV29-1
CSVERLAGYYEQYF
TGCAGCGTTGAACGACTAGCGGGATACTACGAGCAGTACTTC
>TRBD1|TRBJ1-5|NA|TRBV6-1
CASSGQGARRNQPQHF
TGTGCCAGCAGTGGACAGGGGGCGCGGCGCAATCAGCCCCAGCATTTT
>NA|TRBJ1-5|NA|TRBV29-1
CSLGSRVGNQPQHF
TGCAGCTTAGGGAGCAGGGTTGGGAATCAGCCCCAGCATTTT
>NA|TRBJ2-7|few|TRBV3-1
CASSQVPGTNYEQYF
TGTGCCAGCAGCCAGGTCCCGGGAACAAACTACGAGCAGTACTTC
>NA|TRBJ1-3|NA|TRBV10-3
CAISESSGIGNTIYF
TGTGCCATCAGTGAGTCGAGCGGGATTGGAAACACCATATATTTT
>NA|TRBJ1-1|many|TRBV11-1
CASSLRVGNTEAFF
TGTGCCAGCAGCCTCAGGGTCGGGAACACTGAAGCTTTCTTT
>NA|TRBJ2-7|few|TRBV2
CASSDGFSWGANYEQYF
TGTGCCAGCAGTGATGGGTTTAGTTGGGGCGCGAACTACGAGCAGTACTTC
>NA|TRBJ1-3|many|TRBV20-1
CSASSGRSGNTIYF
TGCAGTGCTAGCTCGGGCCGGTCTGGAAACACCATATATTTT
>TRBD1|TRBJ1-5|NA|TRBV4-3
CASSQQQGKPQHF
TGCGCCAGCAGCCAACAACAGGGGAAGCCCCAGCATTTT
>NA|TRBJ2-7|NA|TRBV19
CASSTVPGAEQYF
TGTGCCAGTAGTACAGTGCCCGGGGCCGAGCAGTACTTC
>NA|TRBJ1-1|NA|TRBV7-2
CAGSLASLNTEASF
TGTGCCGGCAGCTTAGCATCCCTGAACACTGAAGCTTCCTTT
>TRBD1|TRBJ2-7|NA|TRBV6-5
CASSSLLPRRDRDPSYEQYF
TGTGCCAGCAGTTCTCTTCTCCCCCGGAGGGACAGGGATCCCTCCTACGAGCAGTACTTC
>NA|TRBJ1-3|many|TRBV7-2
CASSLTEIGSGNTIYF
TGTGCCAGCAGCCTTACTGAAATTGGCTCTGGAAACACCATATATTTT
>NA|TRBJ1-1|many|TRBV2
CASLEYTEAFF
TGTGCCAGCTTGGAATACACTGAAGCTTTCTTT
>TRBD1|TRBJ1-1|NA|TRBV5-1
CASSYGTGGLEAFF
TGCGCCAGCAGCTACGGGACAGGGGGCCTAGAAGCTTTCTTT
>TRBD1|TRBJ1-1|once|TRBV6-2/TRBV6-3
CASSKRTGASEAFF
TGTGCCAGCAGTAAAAGGACAGGGGCCTCTGAAGCTTTCTTT
>NA|TRBJ2-5|NA|TRBV6-5
CASSENKGGRGTQYF
TGTGCCAGCAGCGAAAATAAGGGGGGGCGTGGGACCCAGTACTTC